The 12 T cell receptor beta chains reported below all come from one sample, sequenced in a study of blood T cell repertoires in COVID-19 (TCRdb year 2020). Library construction relied on the immunoSEQ multiplex PCR assay. As stored in TCRdb, this immuneACCESS dataset retains in-frame rearrangements with V and J assigned. A fraction of the clones does not appear; measured against another copy, unresolved V genes explain less than half of the discrepancy, and the remainder lacks a known reason. This sample comprises 150,000 to 200,000 clones, 82% of them detected only once. The ten largest account for around 8% of the sample. The sample taken for sequencing was peripheral blood. Every receptor here comes from a woman aged 55-69 years with COVID-19, enrolled during active disease.

This clone was seen a few times. The chain employs TRBV5-1 and TRBJ1-4; D call uncertain. Trimming took 1 base from V and 8 from J, leaving 9 bases between them. Germline CDR1 reads SGHRS; CDR2 reads YFSETQ. The CDR3 extends over 13 amino acids. Written as DNA, the CDR3 is TGCGCCAGCAGCTTGTCGCAGAGGGAAAAACTGTTTTTT. It specifies CASSLSQREKLFF. Filled out from reference TRBV5-1 and TRBJ1-4, the complete variable domain reads KAGVTQTPRYLIKTRGQQVTLSCSPISGHRSVSWYQQTPGQGLQFLFEYFSETQRNKGNFPGRFSGRQFSNSRSEMNVSTLELGDSALYLCASSLSQREKLFFGSGTQLSVL.

DNA of the CDR3: TGTGCCAGCACGGGCAGGGGCACAGATACGCAGTATTTT. As protein: CASTGRGTDTQYF. The V and J genes are TRBV6-5 and TRBJ2-3, with D tentatively TRBD1 (5 bases). With 7 bases removed from V and 1 base from J, the gap between germline ends came to 9 bases. This CDR3 has 13 residues. Germline V lookup: CDR1 MNHEY, CDR2 SVGAGI.

The chain couples TRBV5-1 to TRBJ1-2; 7 positions match TRBD1. J gave up 4 bases and V 4 bases, and 7 bases lay outside the gene matches. The CDR3 runs 14 residues. CDR1 and CDR2 from the germline V gene are SGHRS and YFSETQ. CDR3 DNA sequence: TGCGCCAGCAGCCCCGACAGGGACCGCTATGGCTACACCTTC. Its protein product is CASSPDRDRYGYTF.

This clone was seen once. The chain couples TRBV6-6 to TRBJ1-5; 7 bases are shared with TRBD1. V shed 5 bases, J shed 4 bases, and the junction held 2 bases outside the gene matches. The CDR3 length is 13 residues. CDR1 and CDR2 from the germline V gene are MNHNY and SVGAGI (reference sequence). The DNA for the CDR3 is TGTGCCAGCAGTACAGGGGAGAATCAGCCCCAGCATTTT. Residues: CASSTGENQPQHF.

In this sample, this clone turned up a few times. Other DNA sequences in this specimen translate into the identical CDR3. The chain uses TRBV3-1 (or the pseudogene TRBV3-2) and TRBJ2-7; D perhaps matches TRBD1 (6 bases). The CDR3 is made up of 14 amino acids. Germline CDR1 is LGHDT and CDR2 is YNNKEL (reference sequence). Trimming pared 4 bases from V and 2 bases from J, leaving 12 bases between. CDR3 sequence (DNA): TGTGCCAGCAGCCCCCCGGCAGGGGCCTACGAGCAGTACTTC. Translation gives CASSPPAGAYEQYF.

The V call is TRBV27, the J call TRBJ2-3; TRBD2 aligns across 11 bases. The CDR3 runs 17 residues. Germline trimming cut 2 bases from V and 4 bases from J; bases unmatched to any gene: 8. The germline V gene encodes CDR1 MNHEY and CDR2 SMNVEV (reference sequence). The CDR3 DNA reads as TGTGCCAGCAGTTTAAGGCTAGCGGGAGGAGTCGCAGATACGCAGTATTTT. This codes for CASSLRLAGGVADTQYF.

This rearrangement joins TRBV6-5 to TRBJ1-2; D uncertain. This CDR3 contains 14 residues. Germline CDR1 is MNHEY and CDR2 is SVGAGI. Trimming removed 0 bases from V and 0 bases from J, with 5 bases in between. The DNA of the CDR3 is TGTGCCAGCAGTTACTCGCGGTCTAACTATGGCTACACCTTC. Translated, it gives CASSYSRSNYGYTF.

The V gene is TRBV9, the J gene TRBJ1-1; D not resolved. V was clipped by 4 bases and J by 2 bases, with 9 bases between them. The CDR3 is 13 residues long. Germline CDR1 SGDLS, CDR2 YYNGEE. This CDR3 reads CASSFQVNTEAFF. The CDR3 nucleotides are TGTGCCAGCAGCTTCCAGGTAAACACTGAAGCTTTCTTT.

V and J are TRBV9 and TRBJ2-3, with D tentatively TRBD1 (5 bases). V was trimmed by 4 bases and J by 1 base, leaving 13 bases between them. Germline V gene lookup returns CDR1 SGDLS and CDR2 YYNGEE. The length of the CDR3 is 15 residues. The CDR3 loop reads CASSRQGVGTDTQYF. The CDR3 nucleotides are TGTGCCAGCAGCCGGCAAGGGGTTGGCACAGATACGCAGTATTTT.

The chain joins TRBV5-4 to TRBJ2-1; 8 nucleotides match TRBD2. Germline CDR1 is SGHNT and CDR2 is YYREEE (reference sequence). V was clipped by 0 bases and J by 4 bases; unmatched bases: 3. The CDR3 is made up of 15 amino acids. CDR3 bases: TGTGCCAGCAGCTTGGACGGGAGGGCTTACAATGAGCAGTTCTTC. It is translated as CASSLDGRAYNEQFF.

This CDR3 is CASSQDGGPQETQYF. CDR3 DNA sequence: TGTGCCAGCAGCCAAGACGGGGGACCACAAGAGACCCAGTACTTC. V and J are TRBV3-1 (or the pseudogene TRBV3-2) and TRBJ2-5; D might be TRBD2 (6 bases). Germline CDR1 is LGHDT and CDR2 is YNNKEL (reference sequence). The V end was cut by 0 bases, the J end by 2 bases, with 10 bases between. The CDR3 has 15 amino acids.

This chain links TRBV9 with TRBJ2-7; 11 bases fit TRBD1. Germline assignment: CDR1 SGDLS and CDR2 YYNGEE. The CDR3 runs to 15 residues. The V segment lost 4 bases and the J segment 7 bases; nucleotides outside the gene matches: 10. The CDR3 loop reads CASSPRDRGTREQYV. DNA of the CDR3: TGTGCCAGCAGCCCCCGGGACAGGGGGACTCGTGAGCAGTACGTC.